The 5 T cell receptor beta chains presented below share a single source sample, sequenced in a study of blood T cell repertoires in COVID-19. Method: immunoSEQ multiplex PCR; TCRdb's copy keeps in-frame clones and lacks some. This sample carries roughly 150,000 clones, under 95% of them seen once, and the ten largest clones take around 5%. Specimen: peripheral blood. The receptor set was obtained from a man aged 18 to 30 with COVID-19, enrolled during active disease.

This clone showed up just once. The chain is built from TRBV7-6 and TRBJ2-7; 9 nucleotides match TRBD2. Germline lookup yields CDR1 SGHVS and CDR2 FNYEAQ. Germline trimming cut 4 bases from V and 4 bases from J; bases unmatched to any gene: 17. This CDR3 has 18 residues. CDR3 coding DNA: TGTGCCAGCAGCTCCTTTCCCGCGGGAGGGCCCTCGGGGTACGAGCAGTACTTC. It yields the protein CASSSFPAGGPSGYEQYF.

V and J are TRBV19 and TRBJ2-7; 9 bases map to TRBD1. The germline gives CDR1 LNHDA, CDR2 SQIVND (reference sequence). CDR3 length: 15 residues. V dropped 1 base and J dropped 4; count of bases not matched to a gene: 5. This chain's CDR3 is CASSIGRDRVYEQYF. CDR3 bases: TGTGCCAGTAGTATAGGCCGGGACAGGGTTTACGAGCAGTACTTC.

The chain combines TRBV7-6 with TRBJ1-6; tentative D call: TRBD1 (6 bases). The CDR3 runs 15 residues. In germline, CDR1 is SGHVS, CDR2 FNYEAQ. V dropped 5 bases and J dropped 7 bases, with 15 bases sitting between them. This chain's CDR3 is CASSRDGTLNSPLHF. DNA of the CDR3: TGTGCCAGCAGCCGTGACGGGACACTAAATTCACCCCTCCACTTT. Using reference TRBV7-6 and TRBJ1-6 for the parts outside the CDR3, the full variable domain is GAGVSQSPRYKVTKRGQDVALRCDPISGHVSLYWYRQALGQGPEFLTYFNYEAQQDKSGLPNDRFSAERPEGSISTLTIQRTEQRDSAMYRCASSRDGTLNSPLHFGNGTRLTVT.

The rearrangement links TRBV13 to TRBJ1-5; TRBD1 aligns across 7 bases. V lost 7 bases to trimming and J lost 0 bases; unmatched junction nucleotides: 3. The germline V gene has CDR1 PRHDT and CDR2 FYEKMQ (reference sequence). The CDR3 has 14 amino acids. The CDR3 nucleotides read TGTGCCAGCACCCAGGGGGGTAGCAATCAGCCCCAGCATTTT. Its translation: CASTQGGSNQPQHF.

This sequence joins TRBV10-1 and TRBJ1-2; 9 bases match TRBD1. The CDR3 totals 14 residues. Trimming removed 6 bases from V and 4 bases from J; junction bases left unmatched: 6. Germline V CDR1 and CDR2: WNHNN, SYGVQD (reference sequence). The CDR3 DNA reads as TGCGCCAGCAGAATCCGGGACAGGGTCTATGGCTACACCTTC. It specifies CASRIRDRVYGYTF.